This is a list of T cell receptor beta chains from one sample in a study of T cells in Graves' hyperthyroidism and ophthalmopathy. TCRdb reprocessed the multiplex PCR reads via MiXCR and lists one record per CDR3 protein. Counted here are 600,000 to 800,000 distinct CDR3 sequences, roughly 32% occurring once; the ten biggest clones make up around a third. The sample was blood. These receptors were taken from a woman in her 40s with Graves' hyperthyroidism. Each CDR3 is given with its conserved first and last residue. D genes are given only for firm matches. Clone size is given for some rows only: seen once, a few or many times, or a class if the clone is expanded.

abundance,v_gene,d_gene,j_gene,CDR3nt,CDR3aa
.,TRBV24-1,TRBD1,TRBJ2-2,TGTGCCACCGCCGAATCGTTGACAGGGTACACCGGGGAGCTGTTTTTT,CATAESLTGYTGELFF
once,TRBV7-8,TRBD1,TRBJ1-2,TGTGCCAGCAGTCGAACCGGGACAGGGAACGACTATGGCTACACCTTC,CASSRTGTGNDYGYTF
many,TRBV19,TRBD1,TRBJ1-1,TGTGCCAGTTGGTGGGACAGGGAAGGGGAAGCTTTCTTT,CASWWDREGEAFF
.,TRBV5-8,TRBD1,TRBJ1-1,TGTGCCAGCAGCGCTAGGGACAGGGGGCGCCTCACTGAAGCTTTCTTT,CASSARDRGRLTEAFF
.,TRBV12-3/TRBV12-4,.,TRBJ2-7,TGTGCCAGCAGTACAACGGTCCTGCTCCACGAGCAGTACTTC,CASSTTVLLHEQYF
many,TRBV7-8,.,TRBJ1-2,TGTGCCAGCAGCTCTGAATTGACGGCAAGCTATGGCTACACCTTC,CASSSELTASYGYTF
.,TRBV20-1,TRBD1,TRBJ2-3,TGCAGTGCTACGGCTAGGGGGCAAAGCACAGATACGCAGTATTTT,CSATARGQSTDTQYF
few,TRBV2,TRBD2,TRBJ2-7,TGTGCCAGCGCGTCCGGGGGCCTAGCGGGAGGGGACTCCTACGAGCAGTACTTC,CASASGGLAGGDSYEQYF
many,TRBV20-1,.,TRBJ2-6,TGCAGTGCTAGTTCGGGGGGCGGTGGGGCCAACGTCCTGACTTTC,CSASSGGGGANVLTF
.,TRBV6-1,TRBD2,TRBJ2-2,TGTGCCAGCAAAACTAGCGCGGCCGGGGAGCTGTTTTTT,CASKTSAAGELFF
many,TRBV9,TRBD2,TRBJ2-5,TGTGCCAGCAGCGTAACCACTAGCGGGGCTCAAGAGACCCAGTACTTC,CASSVTTSGAQETQYF
.,TRBV7-2,TRBD1,TRBJ2-7,TGTGCCAGCAGCCCCCGGACAGGGAATGGTAGATCCTACGAGCAGTACTTC,CASSPRTGNGRSYEQYF
few,TRBV19,.,TRBJ2-2,TGTGCCAGTAGTAAGGGAGGTTATAACACCGGGGAGCTGTTTTTT,CASSKGGYNTGELFF
.,TRBV7-3,TRBD2,TRBJ2-7,TGTGCCAGCAGCTTTACTAGCGGGAGCACCTACGAGCAGTACTTC,CASSFTSGSTYEQYF
.,TRBV7-2,.,TRBJ1-2,TGTGCCAGCAGCTTAGCACGGGGGGACGGTGGCTACACCTTC,CASSLARGDGGYTF
many,TRBV6-6,TRBD1,TRBJ1-6,TGTGCCAGCATCCAGGGGGCGCGTAATTCACCCCTCCACTTT,CASIQGARNSPLHF
.,TRBV6-2/TRBV6-3,TRBD1,TRBJ2-7,TGTGCCAGCAGGGTGTGGACAGGGTCCTACGAGCAGTACTTC,CASRVWTGSYEQYF
.,TRBV6-5,.,TRBJ1-2,TGTGCCAGCAGTCGCGTGACTAACTATGGCTACACCTTC,CASSRVTNYGYTF
few,TRBV6-1,.,TRBJ1-4,TGTGCCAGCAGGGGGGATCTCTCTGGGGAAAAACTGTTTTTT,CASRGDLSGEKLFF
many,TRBV9,.,TRBJ1-1,TGTGCCAGCAGCGTAGTGGGCCATCCAACTGAAGCTTTCTTT,CASSVVGHPTEAFF
.,TRBV11-1,TRBD1,TRBJ2-5,TGTGCCAGCAGCTTGAGGTCAGGGGGAACGGTAGAGACCCAGTACTTC,CASSLRSGGTVETQYF
many,TRBV20-1,.,TRBJ1-5,TGCAGTGCTAGACCTTACAGGAACATCTTCCGGAATCAGCCCCAGCATTTT,CSARPYRNIFRNQPQHF
many,TRBV2,.,TRBJ2-7,TGTGCCAGCAGTGAAATTTGGCGGGGATACGAGCAGTACTTC,CASSEIWRGYEQYF
few,TRBV6-5,TRBD1,TRBJ2-2,TGTGCCAGCAGCGAAGACAGGGCGGCGTTCACCGGGGAGCTGTTTTTT,CASSEDRAAFTGELFF
.,TRBV13,.,TRBJ2-7,TGTGCCAGCAGCCCCCGGGTCGGAACCTACGGGCAGTACTTC,CASSPRVGTYGQYF
.,TRBV2,TRBD1,TRBJ2-6,TGTGCCAGCAGTGAACAGGGGGCTATACCTGGGGCCAACGTCCTGACTTTC,CASSEQGAIPGANVLTF
few,TRBV4-3,.,TRBJ1-1,TGCGCCAGCAGCCAAGAAGAAAACGGGAACACTGAAGCTTTCTTT,CASSQEENGNTEAFF
many,TRBV29-1,.,TRBJ1-4,TGCAGCGTTTTAGGAACTAATAATGAAAAACTGTTTTTT,CSVLGTNNEKLFF
.,TRBV3-1,.,TRBJ2-7,TGTGCCAGCAGCCACTATGTGTCCTCGACCGAGCAGTACTTC,CASSHYVSSTEQYF
.,TRBV5-1,TRBD2,TRBJ2-2,TGCGCCAGCACCATCAGCGGGGGGTACAGTGAGCTGTTTTTT,CASTISGGYSELFF
.,TRBV7-2,.,TRBJ1-3,TGTGCCAGCAGCCTGAGACTAGCTGGAAACACCATATATTTT,CASSLRLAGNTIYF
many,TRBV24-1,.,TRBJ2-2,TGTGCCACCAGTGATTTATCTGACAGCACCGGGGAGCTGTTTTTT,CATSDLSDSTGELFF
.,TRBV7-2,.,TRBJ1-6,TGCGCCAGCAGCCTAAGCGGTTTAGAGGTTGGGGATGCTTATAATTCACCCCTCCACTTT,CASSLSGLEVGDAYNSPLHF
few,TRBV30,TRBD2,TRBJ2-6,TGTGCCTGGGCGCATAGCGGGCTAACGCGTTTC,CAWAHSGLTRF
.,TRBV6-5,TRBD1,TRBJ2-6,TGTGCCAGCAGTTACTCGATTTACTTCACCGGGACAGGGCACCTCTCTGGGGCCAACGTCCTGACTTTC,CASSYSIYFTGTGHLSGANVLTF
few,TRBV6-4,.,TRBJ2-1,TGTGCCAGCAGTGAGGGGAATGAGCAGTTCTTC,CASSEGNEQFF
few,TRBV12-3/TRBV12-4,.,TRBJ1-2,TGTGCCAGCAGTTTACAGGTGTCGACCTATGGCTACACCTTC,CASSLQVSTYGYTF
once,TRBV20-1,TRBD2,TRBJ2-1,TGCAGTGCTAGCCCCGAATCCGGGACTAGGCAGTTCTTC,CSASPESGTRQFF
.,TRBV4-3,TRBD2,TRBJ2-2,TGCGCCAGCAGCCAAGGGCTAGCGGGAGTTATCGGGGAGCTGTTTTTT,CASSQGLAGVIGELFF
.,TRBV6-1,.,TRBJ1-1,TGTGCCGTCTTTACCTTGGCGAACACTGAAGCTTTCTTT,CAVFTLANTEAFF
.,TRBV10-2,TRBD1,TRBJ2-7,TGCGCCAGCAGCCTACATAATTGGGGGACAGTAAGCGCCGAGCAGTACTTC,CASSLHNWGTVSAEQYF
.,TRBV7-2,.,TRBJ2-5,TGTGCCAGCAGCACAATCGGGGCAGTCGGAGAGACCCAGTACTTC,CASSTIGAVGETQYF
.,TRBV30,.,TRBJ2-7,TGTGCCTGGACCCTAGCGCCTAGCTCCTACGAGCAGTACTTC,CAWTLAPSSYEQYF
.,TRBV12-3/TRBV12-4,TRBD2,TRBJ2-7,TGTGCCAGCAGGCCGGGACTAGCGGGAGGGCCGATTGACGAGCAGTACTTC,CASRPGLAGGPIDEQYF
.,TRBV29-1,.,TRBJ2-7,TGCAGCGCCTGGGACGGACCTTTAAAAGAGCAGTACTTC,CSAWDGPLKEQYF
few,TRBV27,.,TRBJ2-7,TGTGCCAGTGTTCACGAGCAGTACTTC,CASVHEQYF
many,TRBV20-1,TRBD1,TRBJ2-7,TGCAGTGCTTGGTGGGACAGCAGCTCCTACGAGCAGTACTTC,CSAWWDSSSYEQYF
few,TRBV20-1,.,TRBJ1-1,TGCCGGACCGGCAGGGGCGGAACTGAAGCTTTCTTT,CRTGRGGTEAFF
.,TRBV19,TRBD1,TRBJ1-5,TGTGCCAGTAGTACTACCCTCGACAGGGGGATAAGTCAGCCCCAGCATTTT,CASSTTLDRGISQPQHF
many,TRBV7-9,.,TRBJ1-4,TGTGCCAGCAGCTCCCTAAACAAGGATGAAAAACTGTTTTTT,CASSSLNKDEKLFF